The T cell receptor (beta chain) described here comes from a study of cytomegalovirus exposure and HLA in healthy donors. Study-level results: TCR beta V segments were, for the most part, productive about 87% or about 30% of the time in an earlier analysis. According to reports, the classifier identified cytomegalovirus status with high specificity and sensitivity. The sole available immune exposure information was CMV serostatus.

Germline assignment: CDR1 SGHTA and CDR2 FQGNSA. The CDR3 loop spans 13 amino acids. Trimming took 7 bases from V and 5 from J, leaving 12 bases between them. This clone was seen a handful of times. The target antigen is unknown. 13 Jbeta primers and 60 Vbeta primers were used for the PCR. Sequenced by immunoSEQ multiplex PCR; TCRdb stores in-frame clones only, minus some. The data show roughly 66,000 clones, roughly 66% seen once. This clonotype originated in a woman in her forties or fifties in good health and CMV-seronegative. The sequenced sample consisted of PBMCs. The chain combines TRBV7-2 with TRBJ2-1; D may be TRBD1 (5 bases). As DNA, the CDR3 is TGTGCCAGCACCATTGACAGAAACAATGAGCAGTTCTTC. Translated, it gives CASTIDRNNEQFF.